The 30 T cell receptor beta chains presented below share a single source sample, sequenced in a study of patients and donors after allogeneic stem cell transplantation. TCRdb called the RT-PCR reads again in MiXCR, with one record for every CDR3 protein. The table has some 40,000 distinct CDR3 sequences, about 31% seen once. Material for sequencing was blood, either unsorted or a sorted T cell fraction (not recorded which). These receptors originate from a human donor who was either an allogeneic HSCT recipient or a stem cell or donor lymphocyte infusion donor (not recorded which). It is not recorded whose cells these are; they may come from a transplant donor.

A word on this clonotype: The junction departs from germline at one end; a sequencing error may be responsible. V gene TRBV27 combines with J gene TRBJ1-5; D remains ambiguous. CDR1 is MNHEY, CDR2 SMNVEV, per germline (reference sequence). The CDR3 length is 13 residues. The CDR3 DNA is TGTGCCAGCAGTTTAGGGAGCAATCGGCCCCAGCATTTT. The encoded protein is CASSLGSNRPQHF.

This clonotype came up once. This chain uses TRBV24-1 with TRBJ2-4; no clear D. This CDR3 region has 17 residues. V shed 1 base and J shed 0 bases, with 12 bases lying between them. CDR1 is KGHDR, CDR2 SFDVKD, per germline. The CDR3 nucleotides read TGTGCCACCAGTGATTTACGGTTCAGAATAGCCAAAAACATTCAGTACTTC. Its translation: CATSDLRFRIAKNIQYF.

In this sample, this clonotype turned up a few times. The V call is TRBV5-1, the J call TRBJ1-2, with 7 bases aligning to TRBD1. Germline V lookup: CDR1 SGHRS, CDR2 YFSETQ. This CDR3 contains 16 residues. V shed 1 base and J 3 bases; nucleotides not matched to a gene: 9. In DNA form, the CDR3 reads TGCGCCAGCAGCTTGCTGGTTCAGGGGGACCACTATGGCTACACCTTC. Translation gives CASSLLVQGDHYGYTF.

J is TRBJ2-3 and V is TRBV28, with 7 bases identical to TRBD1. J was trimmed by 5 bases and V by 6 bases; bases with no gene match: 14. CDR1 and CDR2 (germline): MDHEN, SYDVKM. This CDR3 is built from 16 residues. The CDR3 sequence is CASSLDITGALDTQYF. CDR3 nucleotide sequence: TGTGCCAGCAGCCTAGACATAACAGGGGCGCTAGATACGCAGTATTTT.

The sample holds a few counts of this clonotype. The V gene is TRBV3-1, the J gene TRBJ2-2, with a possible D match to TRBD2 (6 bases). V shed 0 bases and J shed 4 bases, with 9 bases lying between them. Germline V gene data show CDR1 as LGHDT and CDR2 as YNNKEL (reference sequence). This CDR3 contains 15 residues. The CDR3 DNA reads TGTGCCAGCAGCCAAGAAACAGCGGGCACCGGGGAGCTGTTTTTT. It is translated as CASSQETAGTGELFF.

CDR3 coding DNA: TGTGCCAGTGTACTAGCGGCAGAGTACGAGCAGTACTTC. It specifies CASVLAAEYEQYF. The chain couples TRBV28 to TRBJ2-7, with TRBD2 matching over 8 bases. The V gene's germline CDR1 is MDHEN and CDR2 SYDVKM. Trimming at V came to 9 bases and at J to 4 bases, leaving 8 bases not matched to a gene. The CDR3 extends over 13 amino acids.

This clonotype was counted many times. This chain uses TRBV6-5 with TRBJ1-2; D not resolved. V lost 0 bases to trimming and J lost 8 bases, with 13 bases between them. Germline V gene sequence: CDR1 MNHEY, CDR2 SVGAGI. The CDR3 is 14 amino acids. This chain's CDR3 is CASSYSPREGGYTF. The CDR3, as DNA: TGTGCCAGCAGTTACTCGCCAAGGGAAGGAGGCTACACCTTC.

This clonotype occurred a few times. Sequence at one end of the junction differs from germline and may be a read error. The chain couples TRBV7-3 to TRBJ2-2; TRBD1 is a possible D gene (5 bases). CDR3 length: 12 amino acids. CDR1 and CDR2 (germline): SGHTA, FQGTGA. CDR3 in amino acids: CVSSLNQGELFF. In DNA form, the CDR3 reads TGTGTCAGCAGCTTAAATCAGGGAGAGCTGTTTTTT.

This clonotype came up a few times. The rearrangement links TRBV5-1 to TRBJ1-1, with 8 positions matching TRBD1. V was pared by 4 bases and J by 0 bases, with 20 bases of the junction left unmatched. The germline V gene has CDR1 SGHRS and CDR2 YFSETQ. This CDR3 spans 20 amino acids. CDR3 in DNA: TGCGCCAGCAGCCCGCTATGGGGCAGGGGGCCCGAAGATATGAACACTGAAGCTTTCTTT. It yields the protein CASSPLWGRGPEDMNTEAFF.

The chain combines TRBV5-1 with TRBJ2-6; the D is unclear. The germline gives CDR1 SGHRS, CDR2 YFSETQ. This CDR3 has 17 residues. Trimming left V 4 bases short and J 1 base short, with 15 bases between. CDR3 region: CASSPDGIQSGANVLTF. The CDR3 bases are TGCGCCAGCAGCCCCGATGGGATTCAGTCTGGGGCCAACGTCCTGACTTTC.

This clonotype turned up a few times. This rearrangement joins TRBV28 to TRBJ1-6; no clear D. V was trimmed by 10 bases and J by 0 bases, leaving 13 bases between them. This CDR3 has 15 amino acids. The germline CDR1 and CDR2 sequences are MDHEN and SYDVKM. The DNA of the CDR3 is TGTGCCACCATCGGACGGAGCTCCTATAATTCACCCCTCCACTTT. Amino acid sequence: CATIGRSSYNSPLHF.

The CDR3 region has the DNA TGTGCCAGTAGTCCGGGGACGAACACCGGGGAGCTGTTTTTT. Translating it yields CASSPGTNTGELFF. This rearrangement joins TRBV19 to TRBJ2-2; a weak D match, TRBD2 (5 bases). This CDR3 has 14 amino acids. V was clipped by 5 bases and J by 0 bases, with 7 bases between them. Germline V lookup: CDR1 LNHDA, CDR2 SQIVND (reference sequence).

The V and J genes are TRBV4-3 and TRBJ2-7; 10 bases are shared with TRBD2. Losses at the gene ends were 0 bases for V and 6 bases for J; bases not matched to a gene: 8. CDR1 is LGHNA, CDR2 YSLEER, per germline. This CDR3 has 16 residues. The CDR3 sequence: CASSQDPLAGVSEQYF. For the CDR3, the DNA is TGCGCCAGCAGCCAAGATCCTCTAGCGGGAGTTAGCGAGCAGTACTTC.

The chain uses TRBV20-1 and TRBJ2-3; D gene uncertain. CDR3 length equals 13 residues. Germline V gene sequence: CDR1 DFQATT, CDR2 SNEGSKA (reference sequence). V was clipped by 5 bases and J by 0 bases, with 9 bases between them. CDR3 DNA sequence: TGCAGTGCTGACCTCTATAGCACAGATACGCAGTATTTT. Amino acids: CSADLYSTDTQYF.

The V and J genes are TRBV12-3 or TRBV12-4 and TRBJ2-7; D is ambiguous. V dropped 3 bases and J dropped 4 bases, with 13 bases sitting between them. The CDR3 runs to 14 residues. The CDR3 is CASSFTPSKYEQYF. Written as DNA, the CDR3 is TGTGCCAGCAGTTTCACCCCCTCTAAGTACGAGCAGTACTTC.

The chain recombines TRBV5-1 with TRBJ2-1, with 12 bases fitting TRBD2. The V segment lost 1 base and the J segment 4 bases; nucleotides outside the gene matches: 6. Germline lookup yields CDR1 SGHRS and CDR2 YFSETQ. This CDR3 has 17 residues. In DNA form, the CDR3 reads TGCGCCAGCAGCTTGATGACTAGCGGGAGTCGTTACAATGAGCAGTTCTTC. Amino acids: CASSLMTSGSRYNEQFF.

This clonotype has a count of ten or more. V usage is TRBV6-5 and J usage is TRBJ1-4, with D perhaps TRBD1 (6 bases). V lost 6 bases, J lost 7 bases, and 15 bases lay in between. The CDR3 sequence is 14 residues long. CDR1 is MNHEY, CDR2 SVGAGI, per germline. The CDR3 coding sequence is TGTGCCAGCAGACCCGGAGGGGGTCTTGAAAAACTGTTTTTT. This codes for CASRPGGGLEKLFF.

V is TRBV30 and J is TRBJ1-1; D may be TRBD1 (5 bases). V gave up 2 bases and J gave up 1 base, with 17 bases separating them. Germline CDR1 reads GTSNPN; CDR2 reads SVGIG (reference sequence). CDR3 length: 16 amino acids. The CDR3 DNA reads TGTGCCTGGAGTCCAGTACACTTCAGGGAGAACACTGAAGCTTTCTTT. Amino acid sequence: CAWSPVHFRENTEAFF.

The chain combines TRBV4-2 with TRBJ2-5, with 11 nucleotides matching TRBD2. Trimming cost V 1 base and J 4 bases; bases outside gene matches: 8. Looked up from germline, CDR1 is LGHNA and CDR2 is YNFKEQ. The CDR3 totals 17 residues. This CDR3 is CASSQVAGTSGLETQYF. The CDR3 DNA reads TGTGCCAGCAGCCAAGTCGCCGGGACTAGCGGATTAGAGACCCAGTACTTC.

V and J are TRBV20-1 and TRBJ1-5; D may be TRBD1 (6 bases). Germline-derived CDR1 and CDR2 are DFQATT and SNEGSKA (reference sequence). V was clipped by 6 bases and J by 4 bases, with 16 bases between them. This CDR3 contains 14 residues. CDR3 protein: CSAQRARGNQPQHF. The CDR3 DNA sequence: TGCAGTGCCCAACGGGCCAGGGGAAATCAGCCCCAGCATTTT.

This rearrangement joins TRBV2 to TRBJ2-7, with D uncertain. V was trimmed by 10 bases and J by 5 bases, leaving 15 bases between them. The germline V gene has CDR1 SNHLY and CDR2 FYNNEI. The CDR3 is 12 amino acids. The CDR3 bases are TGTGCCACCTCAATCGATAGAAACGAGCAGTACTTC. Amino acid sequence: CATSIDRNEQYF. Complete variable domain (other parts from reference TRBV2 and TRBJ2-7): EPEVTQTPSHQVTQMGQEVILRCVPISNHLYFYWYRQILGQKVEFLVSFYNNEISEKSEIFDDQFSVERPDGSNFTLKIRSTKLEDSAMYFCATSIDRNEQYFGPGTRLTVT.

The rearrangement joins TRBV20-1 to TRBJ1-5; D unclear. Germline CDR1 and CDR2: DFQATT and SNEGSKA (reference sequence). V was shortened by 0 bases and J by 4 bases, with 16 bases between the two germline ends. This CDR3 has 16 residues. CDR3 loop: CSARDSLKAENQPQHF. In nucleotides, the CDR3 is TGCAGTGCTAGAGATAGTTTGAAGGCAGAGAATCAGCCCCAGCATTTT.

This sequence joins TRBV11-1 and TRBJ2-7; D uncertain. The CDR3 covers 13 residues. Trimming removed 5 bases at V and 1 base at J, with 9 bases between. Germline loops: CDR1 SGHAT, CDR2 FQDESV (reference sequence). DNA of the CDR3: TGTGCCAGCAGCGCCAGCGTTTCCTACGAGCAGTACTTC. Translated: CASSASVSYEQYF.

This chain joins TRBV10-3 and TRBJ1-5; D unclear. This CDR3 is 11 amino acids long. Trimming took 4 bases from V and 5 from J, leaving 3 bases between them. Looked up from germline, CDR1 is ENHRY and CDR2 is SYGVKD. DNA of the CDR3: TGTGCCATCAGTGGGTATCAGCCCCAGCATTTT. Translating it yields CAISGYQPQHF.

J is TRBJ2-1 and V is TRBV27, with D uncertain. Germline CDR1 and CDR2: MNHEY and SMNVEV (reference sequence). V lost 5 bases and J lost 7, with 12 bases in between. The CDR3 contains 13 residues. The CDR3 DNA reads as TGTGCCAGCAGTGTGTTCGGCCTTAATGAGCAGTTCTTC. Translated, it gives CASSVFGLNEQFF.

The V and J genes are TRBV27 and TRBJ2-7; D perhaps matches TRBD2 (6 bases). The CDR3 consists of 14 residues. V was cut by 2 bases and J by 7 bases, with 15 bases left in between. Per germline, CDR1 MNHEY and CDR2 SMNVEV (reference sequence). Here the CDR3 DNA reads TGTGCCAGCAGTTTACCCCGGGGGATCTGGGAGCAGTACTTC. This codes for CASSLPRGIWEQYF.

J is TRBJ1-1 and V is TRBV5-1; no clear D. V lost 0 bases to trimming and J lost 4 bases, with 7 bases between them. Per the germline V gene, CDR1 is SGHRS and CDR2 is YFSETQ. The CDR3 totals 13 residues. This chain's CDR3 is CASSLEWATEAFF. The DNA for the CDR3 is TGCGCCAGCAGCTTGGAGTGGGCCACTGAAGCTTTCTTT.

This clonotype has just a few counts. The chain links TRBV7-6 to TRBJ1-4, with 11 bases that match TRBD1. The V gene's germline CDR1 is SGHVS and CDR2 FNYEAQ. This CDR3 has 15 amino acids. J lost 4 bases, V lost 5 bases, and 3 bases had no gene match. The CDR3 here is CASSPGQGVNEKLFF. The CDR3 coding sequence is TGTGCCAGCAGCCCGGGACAGGGGGTTAATGAAAAACTGTTTTTT.

This chain links TRBV5-1 with TRBJ2-5; D is unresolved. Germline-derived CDR1 and CDR2 are SGHRS and YFSETQ. There are 12 residues in the CDR3. V dropped 3 bases and J dropped 0 bases, with 3 bases sitting between them. CDR3 loop: CASSSNQETQYF. The CDR3 DNA reads as TGCGCCAGCAGCTCTAACCAAGAGACCCAGTACTTC.

The CDR3 nucleotides are TGTGCCAGCAGGGCTAGCTGGTTAGGGGAAGCTTTCTTT. Translation: CASRASWLGEAFF. This sequence joins TRBV6-1 and TRBJ1-1; D call uncertain. CDR1 MNHNS and CDR2 SASEGT come from the germline V gene. The CDR3 runs to 13 residues. Trimming cost V 6 bases and J 8 bases, with 16 bases left between them.